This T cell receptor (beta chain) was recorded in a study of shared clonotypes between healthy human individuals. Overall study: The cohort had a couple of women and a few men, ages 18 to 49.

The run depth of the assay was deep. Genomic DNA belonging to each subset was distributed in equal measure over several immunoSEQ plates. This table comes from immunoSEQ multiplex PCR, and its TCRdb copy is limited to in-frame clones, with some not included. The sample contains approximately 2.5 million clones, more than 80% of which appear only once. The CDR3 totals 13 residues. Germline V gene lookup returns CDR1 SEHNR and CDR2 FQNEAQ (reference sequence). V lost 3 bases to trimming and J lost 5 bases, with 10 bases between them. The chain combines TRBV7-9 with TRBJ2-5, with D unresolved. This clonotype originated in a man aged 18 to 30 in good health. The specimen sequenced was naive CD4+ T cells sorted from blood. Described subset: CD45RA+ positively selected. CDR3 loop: CASSLPGTETQYF. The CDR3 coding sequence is TGTGCCAGCAGCTTGCCAGGAACCGAGACCCAGTACTTC.